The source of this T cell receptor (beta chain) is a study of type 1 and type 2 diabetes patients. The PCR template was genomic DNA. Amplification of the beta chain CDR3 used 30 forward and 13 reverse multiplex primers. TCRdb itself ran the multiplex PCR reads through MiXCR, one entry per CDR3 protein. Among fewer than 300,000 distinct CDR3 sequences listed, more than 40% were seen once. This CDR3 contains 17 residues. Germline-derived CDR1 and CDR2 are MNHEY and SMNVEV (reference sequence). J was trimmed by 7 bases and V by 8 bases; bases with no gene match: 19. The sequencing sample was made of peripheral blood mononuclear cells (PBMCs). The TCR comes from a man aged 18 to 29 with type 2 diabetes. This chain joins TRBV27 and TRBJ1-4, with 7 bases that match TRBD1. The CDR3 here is CASGHSSDRVYSEKLFF. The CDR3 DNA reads TGTGCCAGCGGACACTCGTCTGACAGGGTTTATAGTGAAAAACTGTTTTTT. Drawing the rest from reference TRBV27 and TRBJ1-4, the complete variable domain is EAQVTQNPRYLITVTGKKLTVTCSQNMNHEYMSWYRQDPGLGLRQIYYSMNVEVTDKGDVPEGYKVSRKEKRNFPLILESPSPNQTSLYFCASGHSSDRVYSEKLFFGSGTQLSVL.